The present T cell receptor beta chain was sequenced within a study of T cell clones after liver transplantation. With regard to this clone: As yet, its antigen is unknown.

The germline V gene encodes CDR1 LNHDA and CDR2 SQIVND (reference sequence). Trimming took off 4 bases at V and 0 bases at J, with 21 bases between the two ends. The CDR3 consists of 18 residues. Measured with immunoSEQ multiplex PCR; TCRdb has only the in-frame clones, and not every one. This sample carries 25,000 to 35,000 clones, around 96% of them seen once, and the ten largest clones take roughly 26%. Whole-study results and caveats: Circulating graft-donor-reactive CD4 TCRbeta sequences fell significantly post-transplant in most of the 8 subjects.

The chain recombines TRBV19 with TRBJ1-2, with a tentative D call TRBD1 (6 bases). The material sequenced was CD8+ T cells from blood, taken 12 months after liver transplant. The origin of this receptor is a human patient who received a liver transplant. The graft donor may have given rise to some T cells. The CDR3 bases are TGTGCCAGTAGTACAACCAGTCACAGGGCTGTCGCTAACTATGGCTACACCTTC. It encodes CASSTTSHRAVANYGYTF.